Detailed here is one TCR beta chain. Its antigen remains unidentified. The sample originates from a study of cytomegalovirus exposure and HLA in healthy donors. Background on the study: Among the 400 or so donors who were genotyped, roughly 85% fell in the genetic ancestry cluster that is associated with self-reported Caucasian donors. Overall study results and limits: HLA alleles showed associations with approximately 15,000 TCR beta sequences in a later analysis, at a 0.05 false discovery rate. Overall, around 150 TCR beta chains were annotated as cytomegalovirus-associated. Most TCR sequences proved rare, with some public TCRs found in many donors.

With 60 Vbeta and 13 Jbeta primers, the PCR was carried out. Sequenced by immunoSEQ multiplex PCR; TCRdb stores in-frame clones only, minus some. The sample consists of some 63,000 clones, roughly four fifths of them appearing once. The V gene lost 2 bases and the J gene lost 6 bases, with 11 bases spanning the gap. This CDR3 spans 14 amino acids. The V gene's germline CDR1 is LNHDA and CDR2 SQIVND (reference sequence). V gene TRBV19 combines with J gene TRBJ2-1; no reliable D call. The material sequenced was PBMCs. This sequence was found in a human donor in good health. CDR3 loop: CASSIIPRINEQFF. In DNA form, the CDR3 reads TGTGCCAGTAGTATAATCCCTAGGATCAATGAGCAGTTCTTC.